The clone carrying this T cell receptor beta chain was observed a few times. Its antigen is undetermined. The sample is drawn from a study of T-cell reconstitution after alpha-beta-depleted transplantation in children. Germline V gives CDR1 SGHTA, CDR2 FQGNSA. CDR3 size: 19 residues. Losses at the gene ends were 0 bases for V and 0 bases for J; bases not matched to a gene: 5. Preparation of the TCRbeta library used unique molecular identifiers. TCRdb re-analysed the PCR reads in MiXCR, keeping a single row per CDR3 protein. The repertoire holds more than 400,000 distinct CDR3 sequences, with about an eighth as singletons. General study findings and limits: T-cell numbers and diversity, one year after transplant, stemmed largely from T cells that were newly produced. Alpha-beta T cells about two months after transplant reportedly derived from several hundred expanded graft clones.

The specimen was PBMCs, mostly from graft donor cells, collected 180 days after TCRalphabeta/CD19-depleted stem cell transplant. V is TRBV7-2 and J is TRBJ2-1, with TRBD2 matching 13 bases. The sequence was collected from a female patient aged 2-9 years who had a stem cell transplant for aplastic anemia, so the T cells may come from the graft donor. The CDR3 region is CASSLAGTSGVSSYNEQFF. DNA for the CDR3: TGTGCCAGCAGCTTAGCCGGGACTAGCGGGGTCAGCTCCTACAATGAGCAGTTCTTC. The full variable domain, its missing parts supplied by reference TRBV7-2 and TRBJ2-1, is GAGVSQSPSNKVTEKGKDVELRCDPISGHTALYWYRQSLGQGLEFLIYFQGNSAPDKSGLPSDRFSAERTGGSVSTLTIQRTQQEDSAVYLCASSLAGTSGVSSYNEQFFGPGTRLTVL.